These 8 T cell receptor beta chains came from one sample sequenced in a study of T cells in Graves' hyperthyroidism and ophthalmopathy. The CDR3 regions of TCR beta were amplified from RNA transcripts. A first-round RT-PCR of the TCR CDR3 used the HTBI primer set. Each CDR3 protein gets one entry after TCRdb re-called the multiplex PCR reads with MiXCR. The sample lists about 320,000 distinct CDR3 sequences, approximately 17% occurring once. What was sequenced was blood. The receptors come from a young man with Graves' hyperthyroidism.

There are a few counts of this clonotype. The rearrangement links TRBV10-1 to TRBJ2-3; 7 bases agree with TRBD2. CDR3 length equals 13 residues. CDR1 and CDR2 (germline): WNHNN, SYGVQD (reference sequence). J lost 8 bases, V lost 0 bases, and 2 bases had no gene match. The CDR3 DNA sequence: TGCGCCAGCAGTGAGTCGATAGCGGGTACGCAGTATTTT. It yields the protein CASSESIAGTQYF.

In this sample, this clonotype turned up many times. The genes are TRBV3-1 and TRBJ1-1; TRBD1 is a possible D gene (5 bases). The CDR3 has 13 residues. The germline CDR1 and CDR2 sequences are LGHDT and YNNKEL (reference sequence). V was trimmed by 3 bases and J by 3 bases, leaving 8 bases between them. For the CDR3, the DNA is TGTGCCAGCAGCCAGGGGGAGGACACTGAAGCTTTCTTT. Protein product: CASSQGEDTEAFF.

The chain carries TRBV20-1 and TRBJ2-7; D call uncertain. This CDR3 has 13 residues. V lost 2 bases to trimming and J lost 1 base, with 9 bases between them. Per the germline V gene, CDR1 is DFQATT and CDR2 is SNEGSKA (reference sequence). The CDR3 DNA reads TGCAGTGCTAGATGGGCCAATTCCTACGAGCAGTACTTC. Protein product: CSARWANSYEQYF.

There are a few counts of this clonotype. The chain recombines TRBV4-1 with TRBJ2-1; 13 bases match TRBD2. Germline V CDR1 and CDR2: MGHRA, YSYEKL. The CDR3 is 14 residues long. The J segment lost 10 bases and the V segment lost 1 base, leaving 1 base of the junction unmatched. The CDR3 DNA sequence: TGCGCCAGCAGCCAAGGACTAGCGGGAGGCGAGCAGTTCTTC. As protein: CASSQGLAGGEQFF.

This clonotype was observed a handful of times. The chain recombines TRBV10-3 with TRBJ2-6, with 9 bases that match TRBD1. The CDR3 runs to 18 residues. Trimming at V came to 6 bases and at J to 1 base, leaving 10 bases not matched to a gene. Germline V gene data show CDR1 as ENHRY and CDR2 as SYGVKD. CDR3 coding DNA: TGTGCCATCAGGACCGGGACAGGGAAAGGGTCTGGGGCCAACGTCCTGACTTTC. Encoded protein: CAIRTGTGKGSGANVLTF.

The table lists this clonotype with many counts. The CDR3 nucleotides are TGTGCCAGCAGTTTATATCCCGCAGAGCCTTCACAGGATGGCTACACCTTC. As protein: CASSLYPAEPSQDGYTF. The chain employs TRBV28 and TRBJ1-2; TRBD1 might be the D (5 bases). The germline V gene has CDR1 MDHEN and CDR2 SYDVKM. CDR3 size: 17 residues. Trimming removed 1 base from V and 6 bases from J, with 21 bases in between.

As to this clonotype: A much larger clone sits a single nucleotide away, making a read error possible. The V gene is TRBV3-1, the J gene TRBJ1-1; no clear D gene. CDR1 is LGHDT and CDR2 is YNNKEL in the germline V gene (reference sequence). CDR3 length equals 13 residues. Trimming left V 11 bases short and J 4 bases short, with 17 bases between. In nucleotides, the CDR3 is TGTGCCGTACACCATAAAGGGAGCACTGAAGCTTTCTTT. This translates into CAVHHKGSTEAFF. The full variable domain, with the rest looked up from reference TRBV3-1 and TRBJ1-1, is DTAVSQTPKYLVTQMGNDKSIKCEQNLGHDTMYWYKQDSKKFLKIMFSYNNKELIINETVPNRFSPKSPDKAHLNLHINSLELGDSAVYFCAVHHKGSTEAFFGQGTRLTVV.

This clonotype was counted only a few times. This rearrangement joins TRBV4-1 to TRBJ2-1, with TRBD2 matching 11 bases. With 1 base clipped from V and 2 bases from J, the junction kept 10 bases outside the gene matches. Germline values: CDR1 MGHRA, CDR2 YSYEKL. The CDR3 is 19 amino acids. CDR3 protein: CASSQGLAGGFRAYNEQFF. CDR3 in DNA: TGCGCCAGCAGCCAAGGCCTAGCGGGAGGATTCAGGGCCTACAATGAGCAGTTCTTC.